A selection of T cell receptor beta chains follows, all from one sample in a study of T cell responses to AZD1222 COVID-19 vaccine. Clones were sequenced by immunoSEQ multiplex PCR, and TCRdb holds only the in-frame ones, with some missing. The repertoire consists of approximately 77,000 clones, with 80% to 95% occurring once and the leading ten covering around 4.5%. The sequenced sample was peripheral blood, obtained 28 days after the second AZD1222 dose. The receptors stem from an adult who received the AZD1222 COVID-19 vaccine. The CDR3 runs from the conserved cysteine through the conserved F or W. The D gene is left open where the match is weak. A row's size may be missing; if present it is once, few, many or a size class.

clone_size,d_call,j_call,v_call,cdr3_length,cdr3_nt,cdr3_aa
NA,TRBD1,TRBJ1-4,TRBV27,16,TGTGCCAGCAGCCCTGCTACAGGGGGCTTAGACGAAAAACTGTTTTTT,CASSPATGGLDEKLFF
NA,TRBD2,TRBJ2-3,TRBV10-3,17,TGTGCCATCAGTGGAAGAAGAACTAGCGGGGGCACAGATACGCAGTATTTT,CAISGRRTSGGTDTQYF
NA,TRBD1,TRBJ1-5,TRBV29-1,15,TGCAGCGTTGAAAGGTCGGGACAGGGGAGTCAGCCCCAGCATTTT,CSVERSGQGSQPQHF
NA,NA,TRBJ2-7,TRBV5-1,12,TGCGCCAGCAGCCTAGAAGGATACGAGCAGTACTTC,CASSLEGYEQYF
NA,NA,TRBJ2-2,TRBV7-8,14,TGTGCCAGCAGCCCACTCCTTAACACCGGGGAGCTGTTTTTT,CASSPLLNTGELFF
once,NA,TRBJ2-1,TRBV7-8,15,TGTGCCAGCACGATCCCCGGGAGAGAAGACAATGAGCAGTTCTTC,CASTIPGREDNEQFF
NA,NA,TRBJ2-5,TRBV12-5,14,TGTGCTAGTGGTTTGGGAGGGGGGGCAGAGACCCAGTACTTC,CASGLGGGAETQYF
once,NA,TRBJ2-1,TRBV7-6,11,TGTGCCAGCAGCCCATCGAGGGAGCAGTTCTTC,CASSPSREQFF
once,NA,TRBJ1-2,TRBV20-1,15,TGCAGTGCTAGTGACGAGACAGTGATTTATTATGGCTACACCTTC,CSASDETVIYYGYTF
NA,NA,TRBJ1-2,TRBV7-9,14,TGTGCCAGCAGTCGAGCCCGGGACACCTTTAAACCCACCTTC,CASSRARDTFKPTF
NA,NA,TRBJ2-7,TRBV7-2,15,TGTGCCAGCAGCTTGGTAGCGAGTAAGCAGGACGAGCAGTACTTC,CASSLVASKQDEQYF
NA,TRBD1,TRBJ2-1,TRBV5-6,14,TGTGCCAGCAGCGGTGGACAGGGGAACAATGAGCAGTTCTTC,CASSGGQGNNEQFF
few,TRBD2,TRBJ2-1,TRBV2,19,TGTGCCAGCAGTGGGATGGCTAGCGGGAGAGCTTACTACGGGAATGAGCAGTTCTTC,CASSGMASGRAYYGNEQFF
NA,NA,TRBJ2-1,TRBV10-3,14,TGTGCCATCAAAGGATTGGGGCAATTCAATGAGCAGTTCTTC,CAIKGLGQFNEQFF
NA,NA,TRBJ1-4,TRBV6-6,15,TGTGCCAGCAGTCCCCTTGGGAGCGCTAATGAAAAACTGTTTTTT,CASSPLGSANEKLFF
NA,TRBD2,TRBJ2-3,TRBV18,18,TGTGCCAGCTCAAGCCTAGCGGGAGGTGAAACTAGCACAGATACGCAGTATTTT,CASSSLAGGETSTDTQYF
NA,NA,TRBJ2-2,TRBV5-1,15,TGCGCCAGCAGCTTGGAGGGGAGTGTAACCGGGGAGCTGTTTTTT,CASSLEGSVTGELFF
once,NA,TRBJ1-2,TRBV30,14,TGTGCCTGGAGTGTTAATTTGGACACCGGGGGCTACACCTTC,CAWSVNLDTGGYTF
NA,NA,TRBJ2-4,TRBV25-1,17,TGTGCCAGCAGTCCCCTCGGGGGAGGCCTAGCCAAAAACATTCAGTACTTC,CASSPLGGGLAKNIQYF
NA,TRBD2,TRBJ2-3,TRBV3-1/TRBV3-2,17,TGTGCCAGCAGCCAAGATAGCCTAGCGGGAGCCACAGATACGCAGTATTTT,CASSQDSLAGATDTQYF
NA,NA,TRBJ1-3,TRBV24-1,11,TGTGCCACCCGGCAAGAAAACACCATATATTTT,CATRQENTIYF
once,NA,TRBJ2-6,TRBV6-1,16,TGTGCCAGCAGTGAAATAAACCGGTCCGGGGCCAACGTCCTGACTTTC,CASSEINRSGANVLTF
NA,NA,TRBJ2-7,TRBV30,11,TGTGCCTGGAGTGGTCCGTACGAGCAGTACTTC,CAWSGPYEQYF
medium-sized,NA,TRBJ1-6,TRBV14,14,TGTGCCAGCAGCCAAGGGCGGTATAATTCACCCCTCCACTTT,CASSQGRYNSPLHF
NA,NA,TRBJ2-7,TRBV6-2/TRBV6-3,11,TGTGCCAGCAGTGCCAACTACGAGCAGTACTTC,CASSANYEQYF
NA,TRBD1,TRBJ1-1,TRBV4-3,18,TGCGCCAGCAGCCAAGTCATGGACAGGTTAGGTGCCTCCGGGGAAGCTTTCTTT,CASSQVMDRLGASGEAFF
NA,TRBD2,TRBJ2-7,TRBV7-8,14,TGTGCCAGCAGCCGACTAGCGGGCTCCTACGAGCAGTACTTC,CASSRLAGSYEQYF